This TCR beta chain was obtained from a study of cytomegalovirus exposure and HLA in healthy donors. The study's findings and limits: Prior analysis indicated that the majority of TCR beta V segments exhibited productivity approximately 87% or approximately 30% of the time.

PCR used 60 Vbeta primers and 13 Jbeta primers. Measured with immunoSEQ multiplex PCR; TCRdb has only the in-frame clones, and not every one. The sample yields around 150,000 clones, 84% seen once. V trimming: 0 bases; J trimming: 8 bases; junction bases outside the gene matches: 5. The CDR3 spans 14 residues. Germline CDR1 is MNHNS and CDR2 is SASEGT. As for the donors, each was a healthy bone marrow donor. As for this clone: Its antigen remains unknown.

J is TRBJ1-2 and V is TRBV6-1; 8 nucleotides line up with TRBD1. Sequencing was performed on PBMCs. This receptor was identified in a man aged 45-65 years in good health and CMV-seropositive. CDR3 protein: CASSEARGRIGYTF. The CDR3 region has the DNA TGTGCCAGCAGTGAAGCCAGGGGGCGGATAGGCTACACCTTC.